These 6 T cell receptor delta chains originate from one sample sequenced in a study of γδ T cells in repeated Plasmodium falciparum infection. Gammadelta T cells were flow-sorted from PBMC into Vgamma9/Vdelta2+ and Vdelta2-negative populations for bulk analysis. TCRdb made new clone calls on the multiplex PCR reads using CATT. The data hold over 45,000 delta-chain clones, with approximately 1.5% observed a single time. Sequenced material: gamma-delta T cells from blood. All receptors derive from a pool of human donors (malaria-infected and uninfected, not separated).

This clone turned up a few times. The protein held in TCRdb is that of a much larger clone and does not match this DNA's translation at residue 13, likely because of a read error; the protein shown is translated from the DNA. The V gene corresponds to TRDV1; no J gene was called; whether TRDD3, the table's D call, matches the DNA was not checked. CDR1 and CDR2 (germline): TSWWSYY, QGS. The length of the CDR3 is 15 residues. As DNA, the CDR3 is TGTGCTCTTGGGGAACTGAGGCCGGGCCCTGATAAACCCATCTTT. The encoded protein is CALGELRPGPDKPIF.

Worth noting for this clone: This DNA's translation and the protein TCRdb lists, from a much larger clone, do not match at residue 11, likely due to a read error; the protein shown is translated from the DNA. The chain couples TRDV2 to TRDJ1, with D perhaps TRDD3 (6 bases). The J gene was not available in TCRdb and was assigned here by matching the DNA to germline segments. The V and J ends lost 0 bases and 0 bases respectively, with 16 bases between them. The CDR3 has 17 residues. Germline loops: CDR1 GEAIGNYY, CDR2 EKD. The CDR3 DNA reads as TGTGCCTGTGACACCCTCGCCCCAGGGGGACACACCGATAAACTCATCTTT. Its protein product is CACDTLAPGGHTDKLIF.

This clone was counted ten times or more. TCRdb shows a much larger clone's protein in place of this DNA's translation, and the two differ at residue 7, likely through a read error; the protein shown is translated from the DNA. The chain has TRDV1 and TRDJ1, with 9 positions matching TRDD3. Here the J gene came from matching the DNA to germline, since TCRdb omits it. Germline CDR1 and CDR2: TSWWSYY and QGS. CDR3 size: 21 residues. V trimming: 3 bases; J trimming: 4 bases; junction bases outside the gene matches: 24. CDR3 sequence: CALGEGALRPARWGISDKLIF. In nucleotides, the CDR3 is TGTGCTCTTGGGGAGGGAGCCCTTCGCCCTGCTAGGTGGGGGATAAGCGATAAACTCATCTTT.

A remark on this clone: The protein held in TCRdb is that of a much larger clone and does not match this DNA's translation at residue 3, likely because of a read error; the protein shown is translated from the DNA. CDR3 in amino acids: CAPGELGKWWASRDDKLIF. The CDR3 nucleotides are TGTGCTCCTGGGGAACTGGGAAAATGGTGGGCCTCCCGGGACGATAAACTCATCTTT. J is TRDJ1 and V is TRDV1, with D perhaps matching TRDD3 (6 bases). TCRdb carries no J gene annotation; the J gene was assigned here by matching the DNA with germline. The CDR3 has 19 residues. The germline V gene has CDR1 TSWWSYY and CDR2 QGS.

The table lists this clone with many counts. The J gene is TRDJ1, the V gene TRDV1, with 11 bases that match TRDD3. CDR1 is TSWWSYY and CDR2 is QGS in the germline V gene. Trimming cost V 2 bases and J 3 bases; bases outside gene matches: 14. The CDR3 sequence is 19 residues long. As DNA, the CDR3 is TGTGCTCTTGGGGAATCCCCTGTACTGGGGGATAAATCCCCCGATAAACTCATCTTT. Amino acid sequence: CALGESPVLGDKSPDKLIF.

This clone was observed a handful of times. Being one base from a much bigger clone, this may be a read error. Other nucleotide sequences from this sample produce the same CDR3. CDR3 DNA sequence: TGTGCCTGTGACACCGTACTGGGGTCTTCTTACACTGATAAACTCATCTTT. It encodes CACDTVLGSSYTDKLIF. This chain joins TRDV2 and TRDJ1; 7 positions match TRDD3. The J gene, left out of TCRdb, was set here by checking the DNA against germline. There are 17 residues in the CDR3. Germline loops: CDR1 GEAIGNYY, CDR2 EKD.